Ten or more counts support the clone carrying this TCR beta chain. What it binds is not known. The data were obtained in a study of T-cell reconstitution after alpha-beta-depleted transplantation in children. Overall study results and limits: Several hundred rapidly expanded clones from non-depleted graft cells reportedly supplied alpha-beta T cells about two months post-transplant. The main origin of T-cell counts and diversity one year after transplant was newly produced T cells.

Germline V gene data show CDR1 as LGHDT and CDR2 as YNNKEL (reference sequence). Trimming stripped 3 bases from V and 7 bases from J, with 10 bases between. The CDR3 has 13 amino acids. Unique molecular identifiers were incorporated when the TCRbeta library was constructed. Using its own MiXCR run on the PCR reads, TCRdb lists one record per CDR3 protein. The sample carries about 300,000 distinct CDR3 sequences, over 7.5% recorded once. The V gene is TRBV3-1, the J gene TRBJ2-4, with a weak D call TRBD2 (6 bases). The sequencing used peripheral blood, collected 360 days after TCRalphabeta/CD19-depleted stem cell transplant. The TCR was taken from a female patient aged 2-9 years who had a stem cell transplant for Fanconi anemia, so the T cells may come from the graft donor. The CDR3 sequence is CASSQTRGNIQYF. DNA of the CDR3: TGTGCCAGCAGCCAGACTAGAGGTAACATTCAGTACTTC.